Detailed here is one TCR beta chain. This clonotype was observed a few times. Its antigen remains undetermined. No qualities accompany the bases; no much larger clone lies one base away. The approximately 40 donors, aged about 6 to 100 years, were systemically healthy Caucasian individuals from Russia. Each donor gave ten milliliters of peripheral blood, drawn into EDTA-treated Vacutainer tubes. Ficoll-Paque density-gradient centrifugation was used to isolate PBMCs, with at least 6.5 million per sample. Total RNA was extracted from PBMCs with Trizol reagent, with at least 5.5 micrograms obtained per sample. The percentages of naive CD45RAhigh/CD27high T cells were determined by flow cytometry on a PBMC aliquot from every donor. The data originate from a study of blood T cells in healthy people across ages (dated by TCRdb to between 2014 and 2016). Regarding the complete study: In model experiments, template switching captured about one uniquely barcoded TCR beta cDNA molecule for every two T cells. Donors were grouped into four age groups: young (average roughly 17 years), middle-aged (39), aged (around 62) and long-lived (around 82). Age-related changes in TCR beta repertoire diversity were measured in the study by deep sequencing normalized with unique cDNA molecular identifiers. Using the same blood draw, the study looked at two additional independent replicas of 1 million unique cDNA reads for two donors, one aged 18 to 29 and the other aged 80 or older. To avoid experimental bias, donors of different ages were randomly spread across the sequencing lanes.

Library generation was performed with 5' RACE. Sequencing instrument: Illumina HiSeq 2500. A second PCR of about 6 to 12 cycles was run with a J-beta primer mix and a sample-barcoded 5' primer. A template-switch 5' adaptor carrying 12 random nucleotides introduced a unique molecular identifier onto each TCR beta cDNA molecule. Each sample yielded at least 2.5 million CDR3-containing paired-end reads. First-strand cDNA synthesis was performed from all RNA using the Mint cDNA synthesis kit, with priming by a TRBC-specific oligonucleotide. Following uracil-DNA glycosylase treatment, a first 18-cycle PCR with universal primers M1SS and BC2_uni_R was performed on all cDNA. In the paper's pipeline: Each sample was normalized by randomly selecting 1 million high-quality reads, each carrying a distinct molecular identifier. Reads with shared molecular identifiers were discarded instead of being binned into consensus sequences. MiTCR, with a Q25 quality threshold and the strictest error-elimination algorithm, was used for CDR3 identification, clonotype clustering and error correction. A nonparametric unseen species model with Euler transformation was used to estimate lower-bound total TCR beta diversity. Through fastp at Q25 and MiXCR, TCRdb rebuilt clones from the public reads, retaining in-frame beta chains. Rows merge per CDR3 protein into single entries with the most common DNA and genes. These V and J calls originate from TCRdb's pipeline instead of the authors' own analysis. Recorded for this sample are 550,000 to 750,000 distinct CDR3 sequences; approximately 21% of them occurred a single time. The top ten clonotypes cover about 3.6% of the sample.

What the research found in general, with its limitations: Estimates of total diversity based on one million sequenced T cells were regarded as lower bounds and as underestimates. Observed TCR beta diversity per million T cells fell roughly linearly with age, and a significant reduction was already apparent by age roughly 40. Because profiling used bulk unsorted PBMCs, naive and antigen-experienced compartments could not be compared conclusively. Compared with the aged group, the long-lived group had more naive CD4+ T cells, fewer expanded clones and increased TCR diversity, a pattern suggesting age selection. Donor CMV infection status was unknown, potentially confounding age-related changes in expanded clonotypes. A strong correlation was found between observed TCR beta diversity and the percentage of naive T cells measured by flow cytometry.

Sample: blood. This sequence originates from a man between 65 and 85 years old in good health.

The CDR3 sequence is CASSPQGLAVSYEQYF. Here is the DNA: TGTGCCAGCTCGCCGCAGGGACTAGCGGTCTCCTACGAGCAGTACTTC. The sequence is built from TRBV18 and TRBJ2-7; 11 bases in the middle match TRBD2. Looking up the germline V gene yields CDR1 KGHSH and CDR2 LQKENI. The cysteine opens and the phenylalanine closes a CDR3 of 16 amino acids. Of the read, only the CDR3 DNA is kept; its 48 bases are in frame from base 1. Here V drops 6 bases and J drops 0 bases, and the junction holds 7 bases not matched to any gene. Full variable domain (CDR3 extended with the reference TRBV18 and TRBJ2-7 proteins): NAGVMQNPRHLVRRRGQEARLRCSPMKGHSHVYWYRQLPEEGLKFMVYLQKENIIDESGMPKERFSAEFPKEGPSILRIQQVVRGDSAAYFCASSPQGLAVSYEQYFGPGTRLTVT.